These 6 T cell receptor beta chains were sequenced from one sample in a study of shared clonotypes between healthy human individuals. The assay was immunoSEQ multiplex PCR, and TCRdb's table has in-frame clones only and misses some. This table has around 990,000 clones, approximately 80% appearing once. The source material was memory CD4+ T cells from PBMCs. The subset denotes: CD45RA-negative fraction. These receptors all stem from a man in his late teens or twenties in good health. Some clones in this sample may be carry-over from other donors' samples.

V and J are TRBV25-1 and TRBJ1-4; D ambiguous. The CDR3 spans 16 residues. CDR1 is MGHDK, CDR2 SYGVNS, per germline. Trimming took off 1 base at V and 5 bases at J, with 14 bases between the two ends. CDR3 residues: CASSESKTARNEKLFF. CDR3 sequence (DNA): TGTGCCAGCAGTGAATCCAAGACCGCCCGAAATGAAAAACTGTTTTTT.

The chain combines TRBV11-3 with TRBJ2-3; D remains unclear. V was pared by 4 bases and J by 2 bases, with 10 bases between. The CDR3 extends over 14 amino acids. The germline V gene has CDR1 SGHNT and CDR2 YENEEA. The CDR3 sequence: CASSSGGNTDTQYF. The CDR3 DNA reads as TGTGCCAGCAGCTCAGGCGGAAACACAGATACGCAGTATTTT.

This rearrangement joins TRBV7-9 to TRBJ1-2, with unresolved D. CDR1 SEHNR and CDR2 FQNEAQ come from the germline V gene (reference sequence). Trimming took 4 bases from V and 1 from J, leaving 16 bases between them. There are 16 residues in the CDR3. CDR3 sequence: CASSWALRRSNYGYTF. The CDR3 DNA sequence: TGTGCCAGCAGCTGGGCTTTAAGACGGAGTAACTATGGCTACACCTTC.

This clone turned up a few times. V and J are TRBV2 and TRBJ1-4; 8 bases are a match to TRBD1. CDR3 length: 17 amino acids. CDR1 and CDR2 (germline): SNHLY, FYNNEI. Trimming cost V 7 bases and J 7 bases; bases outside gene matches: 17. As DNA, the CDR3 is TGTGCCAGCAAGTTGCAGGGGGCGCAAGGGGGTAGTGAAAAACTGTTTTTT. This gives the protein CASKLQGAQGGSEKLFF.

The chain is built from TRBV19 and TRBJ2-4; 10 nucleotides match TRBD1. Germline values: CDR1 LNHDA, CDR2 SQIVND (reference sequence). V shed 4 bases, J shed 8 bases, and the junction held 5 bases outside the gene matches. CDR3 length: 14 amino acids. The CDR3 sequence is CASSSRQGADIQYF. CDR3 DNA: TGTGCCAGTAGTAGTCGACAGGGGGCGGACATTCAGTACTTC.

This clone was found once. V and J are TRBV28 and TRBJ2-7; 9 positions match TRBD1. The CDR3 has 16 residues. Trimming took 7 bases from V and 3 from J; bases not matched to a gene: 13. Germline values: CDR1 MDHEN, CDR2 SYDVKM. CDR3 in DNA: TGTGCCAGCATTCCCAGACTCGGGACAGGGAGCTACGAGCAGTACTTC. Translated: CASIPRLGTGSYEQYF.